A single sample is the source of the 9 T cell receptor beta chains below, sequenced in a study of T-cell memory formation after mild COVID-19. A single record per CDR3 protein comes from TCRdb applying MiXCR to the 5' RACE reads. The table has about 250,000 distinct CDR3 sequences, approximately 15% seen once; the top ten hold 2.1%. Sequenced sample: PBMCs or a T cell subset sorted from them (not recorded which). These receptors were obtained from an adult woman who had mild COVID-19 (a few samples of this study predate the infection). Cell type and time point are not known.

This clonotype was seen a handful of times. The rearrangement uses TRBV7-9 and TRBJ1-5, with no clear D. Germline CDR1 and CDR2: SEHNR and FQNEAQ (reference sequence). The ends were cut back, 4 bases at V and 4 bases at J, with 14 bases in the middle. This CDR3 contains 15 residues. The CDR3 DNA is TGTGCCAGCAGCTCCGCGACGATTCGAAATCAGCCCCAGCATTTT. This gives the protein CASSSATIRNQPQHF. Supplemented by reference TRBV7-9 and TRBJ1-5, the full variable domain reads DTGVSQNPRHKITKRGQNVTFRCDPISEHNRLYWYRQTLGQGPEFLTYFQNEAQLEKSRLLSDRFSAERPKGSFSTLEIQRTEQGDSAMYLCASSSATIRNQPQHFGDGTRLSIL.

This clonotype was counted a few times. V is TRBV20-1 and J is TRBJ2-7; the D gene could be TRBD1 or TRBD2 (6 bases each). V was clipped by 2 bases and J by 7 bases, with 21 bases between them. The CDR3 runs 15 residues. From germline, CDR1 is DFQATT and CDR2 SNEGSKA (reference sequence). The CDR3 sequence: CSARPPRGGKGEQYF. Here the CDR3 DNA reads TGCAGTGCTAGACCCCCGCGAGGGGGGAAGGGGGAGCAGTACTTC.

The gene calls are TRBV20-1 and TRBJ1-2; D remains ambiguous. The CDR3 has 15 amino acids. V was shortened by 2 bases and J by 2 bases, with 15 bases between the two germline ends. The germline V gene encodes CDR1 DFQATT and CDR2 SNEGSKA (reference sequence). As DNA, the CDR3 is TGCAGTGCTAGACCCGGTAGCGGCGGAAACTATGGCTACACCTTC. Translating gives CSARPGSGGNYGYTF.

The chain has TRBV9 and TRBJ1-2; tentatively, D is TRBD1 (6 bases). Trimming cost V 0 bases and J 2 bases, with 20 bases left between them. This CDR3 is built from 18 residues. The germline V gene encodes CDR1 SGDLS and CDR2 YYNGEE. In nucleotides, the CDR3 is TGTGCCAGCAGCGTAGCTACAGCGGGGGCAGGGATAAACTATGGCTACACCTTC. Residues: CASSVATAGAGINYGYTF. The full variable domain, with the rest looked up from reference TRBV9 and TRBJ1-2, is DSGVTQTPKHLITATGQRVTLRCSPRSGDLSVYWYQQSLDQGLQFLIQYYNGEERAKGNILERFSAQQFPDLHSELNLSSLELGDSALYFCASSVATAGAGINYGYTFGSGTRLTVV.

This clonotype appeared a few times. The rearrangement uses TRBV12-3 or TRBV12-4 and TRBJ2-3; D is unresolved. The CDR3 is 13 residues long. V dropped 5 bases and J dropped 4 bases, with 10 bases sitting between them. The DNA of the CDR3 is TGTGCCAGCAGTCGTAAACCTGCAGATACGCAGTATTTT. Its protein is CASSRKPADTQYF.

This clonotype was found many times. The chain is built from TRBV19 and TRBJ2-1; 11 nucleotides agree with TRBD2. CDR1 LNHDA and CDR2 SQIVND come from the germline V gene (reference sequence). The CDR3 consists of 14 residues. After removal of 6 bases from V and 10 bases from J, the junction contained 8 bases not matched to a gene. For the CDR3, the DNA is TGTGCCAGTAGCGGGGGACTAGCGGAGTGGGAGCAGTTCTTC. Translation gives CASSGGLAEWEQFF.

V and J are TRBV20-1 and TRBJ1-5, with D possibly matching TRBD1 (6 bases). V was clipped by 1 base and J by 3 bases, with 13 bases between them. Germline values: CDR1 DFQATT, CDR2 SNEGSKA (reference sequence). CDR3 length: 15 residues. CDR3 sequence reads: CSARASGVYNQPQHF. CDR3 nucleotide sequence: TGCAGTGCTAGAGCCTCAGGGGTTTACAATCAGCCCCAGCATTTT.

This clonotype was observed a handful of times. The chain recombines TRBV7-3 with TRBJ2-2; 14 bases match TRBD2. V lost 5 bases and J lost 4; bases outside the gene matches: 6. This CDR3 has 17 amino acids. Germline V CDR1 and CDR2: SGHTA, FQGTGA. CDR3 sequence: CASSAGLAGAGTGELFF. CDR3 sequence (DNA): TGTGCCAGCAGCGCGGGACTAGCGGGAGCGGGCACCGGGGAGCTGTTTTTT.

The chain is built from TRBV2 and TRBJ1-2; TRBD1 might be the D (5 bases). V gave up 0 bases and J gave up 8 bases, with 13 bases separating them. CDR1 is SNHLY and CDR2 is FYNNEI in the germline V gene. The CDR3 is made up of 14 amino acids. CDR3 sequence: CASSEALEGNGYTF. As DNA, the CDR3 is TGTGCCAGCAGTGAAGCGCTTGAGGGGAACGGCTACACCTTC.